A single sample is the source of the 25 T cell receptor beta chains below, sequenced in a study of blood T cell repertoires in COVID-19. Clones were sequenced by immunoSEQ multiplex PCR, and TCRdb holds only the in-frame ones, with some missing. Among 70,000 to 100,000 clones listed, about 86% were seen once. The material sequenced was peripheral blood. The receptor source for this set is a woman in her seventies with acute or convalescent COVID-19.

The chain is built from TRBV6-1 and TRBJ1-2; 7 positions match TRBD1. This CDR3 has 15 amino acids. J was trimmed by 4 bases and V by 1 base; bases with no gene match: 6. From germline, CDR1 is MNHNS and CDR2 SASEGT. As DNA, the CDR3 is TGTGCCAGCAGTGAAGGGCCCTCAGGGGGCTATGGCTACACCTTC. Translated: CASSEGPSGGYGYTF.

This chain uses TRBV7-6 with TRBJ2-2, with 9 positions matching TRBD1. The CDR3 sequence is 16 residues long. V was clipped by 1 base and J by 6 bases; unmatched bases: 6. Germline V lookup: CDR1 SGHVS, CDR2 FNYEAQ. CDR3 in amino acids: CASSLGGQGRAGELFF. The CDR3, as DNA: TGTGCCAGCAGCTTAGGGGGACAGGGACGGGCCGGGGAGCTGTTTTTT.

V and J are TRBV5-1 and TRBJ2-2, with D possibly being TRBD1 (5 bases). The length of the CDR3 is 15 residues. Germline-derived CDR1 and CDR2 are SGHRS and YFSETQ. Trimming shortened V by 0 bases and J by 3 bases, and 9 bases separated the two germline ends. CDR3 bases: TGCGCCAGCAGCTTGGTCGCCAGGGACACCGGGGAGCTGTTTTTT. Its translation is CASSLVARDTGELFF.

This chain links TRBV29-1 with TRBJ2-3; D remains unclear. This CDR3 comprises 13 residues. V shed 6 bases and J shed 0 bases, with 10 bases lying between them. Germline values: CDR1 SQVTM, CDR2 ANQGSEA. The CDR3 reads CSVEPTSTDTQYF. For the CDR3, the DNA is TGCAGCGTCGAACCCACTAGCACAGATACGCAGTATTTT.

The chain couples TRBV4-1 to TRBJ2-6; D is possibly TRBD2 (5 bases). This CDR3 comprises 15 residues. The germline gives CDR1 MGHRA, CDR2 YSYEKL. Between the trimmed V and J ends, which lost 0 bases and 2 bases, there was a span of 5 bases. The CDR3 loop reads CASSQERAGANVLTF. CDR3 bases: TGCGCCAGCAGCCAAGAGAGGGCTGGGGCCAACGTCCTGACTTTC.

The CDR3 nucleotides read TGCAGTGCTAGTCATCGGGAGGTAGAGACCCAGTACTTC. Translated, it gives CSASHREVETQYF. The rearrangement joins TRBV20-1 to TRBJ2-5, with 7 bases identical to TRBD2. There are 13 residues in the CDR3. Germline CDR1 DFQATT, CDR2 SNEGSKA (reference sequence). J lost 4 bases, V lost 3 bases, and 5 bases had no gene match.

The chain links TRBV28 to TRBJ2-7, with TRBD2 matching 14 bases. The junction had 11 bases not matched to a gene; V was cut back by 4 bases and J by 6 bases. Germline V gives CDR1 MDHEN, CDR2 SYDVKM. The CDR3 runs 17 residues. As DNA, the CDR3 is TGTGCCAGCAGTTCCCCAACCGGGACTAGCGGGAGTCGCGAGCAGTACTTC. This sequence encodes CASSSPTGTSGSREQYF.

The chain uses TRBV5-1 and TRBJ2-1; weak D call: TRBD2 (6 bases). Trimming took 5 bases from V and 4 from J, leaving 19 bases between them. Germline assignment: CDR1 SGHRS and CDR2 YFSETQ. The CDR3 totals 16 residues. CDR3 nucleotides: TGCGCCAGCAGTTCAGGGCAGATTGGGACTTACAATGAGCAGTTCTTC. Amino acid sequence: CASSSGQIGTYNEQFF.

The chain links TRBV18 to TRBJ1-5; TRBD1 might be the D (6 bases). In germline, CDR1 is KGHSH, CDR2 LQKENI. The ends were cut back, 5 bases at V and 5 bases at J, with 13 bases in the middle. CDR3 size: 14 residues. CDR3 nucleotides: TGTGCCAGCTCAAAACAGGGTAGTGATCAGCCCCAGCATTTT. Protein: CASSKQGSDQPQHF.

This chain joins TRBV11-2 and TRBJ1-2; maybe TRBD1 (5 bases). CDR3 length equals 11 residues. Trimming cost V 3 bases and J 8 bases, with 7 bases left between them. Germline CDR1 reads SGHAT; CDR2 reads FQNNGV. The CDR3 nucleotides read TGTGCCAGCAGCTTGGGGCGCGGCTACACCTTC. Translation: CASSLGRGYTF.

This clone was counted once. The chain recombines TRBV9 with TRBJ1-3; D gene uncertain. The germline V gene has CDR1 SGDLS and CDR2 YYNGEE. The V end was cut by 0 bases, the J end by 0 bases, with 10 bases between. This CDR3 is 16 amino acids long. CDR3 region: CASSVDLFISGNTIYF. The CDR3 DNA is TGTGCCAGCAGCGTAGATCTGTTTATCTCTGGAAACACCATATATTTT.

This clone was counted between two and nine times. J is TRBJ1-5 and V is TRBV11-3; D gene unclear. CDR1 and CDR2 from the germline V gene are SGHNT and YENEEA. With 2 bases removed from V and 4 bases from J, the gap between germline ends came to 21 bases. CDR3 length: 18 amino acids. CDR3 residues: CASSLSSPGGRLNQPQHF. DNA of the CDR3: TGTGCCAGCAGCTTATCCTCCCCCGGTGGCAGGCTAAATCAGCCCCAGCATTTT.

The rearrangement joins TRBV5-1 to TRBJ2-7; 7 bases map to TRBD1. The ends lost 1 base at V and 2 bases at J; junction bases unmatched: 12. The length of the CDR3 is 17 residues. The germline V gene encodes CDR1 SGHRS and CDR2 YFSETQ. CDR3 loop: CASSLNGPRTGAYEQYF. CDR3 in DNA: TGCGCCAGCAGCTTGAACGGTCCAAGGACAGGAGCCTACGAGCAGTACTTC.

The chain combines TRBV28 with TRBJ2-7; 8 bases are shared with TRBD1. Unmatched junction bases numbered 6, after V lost 6 bases and J lost 2 bases. The CDR3 length is 14 residues. Germline CDR1 is MDHEN and CDR2 is SYDVKM. This CDR3 reads CASRPPTGAYEQYF. CDR3 nucleotides: TGTGCCAGCAGGCCTCCGACAGGGGCCTACGAGCAGTACTTC. Based on the CDR3 plus reference TRBV28 and TRBJ2-7, the full variable domain is DVKVTQSSRYLVKRTGEKVFLECVQDMDHENMFWYRQDPGLGLRLIYFSYDVKMKEKGDIPEGYSVSREKKERFSLILESASTNQTSMYLCASRPPTGAYEQYFGPGTRLTVT.

CDR3 sequence reads: CATSRTGEFGNTIYF. CDR3 in DNA: TGTGCCACCAGCCGGACAGGGGAGTTTGGAAACACCATATATTTT. J is TRBJ1-3 and V is TRBV15; 9 positions agree with TRBD1. V trimming: 5 bases; J trimming: 3 bases; junction bases outside the gene matches: 5. The CDR3 is made up of 15 amino acids. Germline CDR1 and CDR2: LNHNV and YYDKDF (reference sequence).

The chain has TRBV5-4 and TRBJ2-1; 8 nucleotides line up with TRBD1. CDR1 and CDR2 from the germline V gene are SGHNT and YYREEE (reference sequence). The V gene end was trimmed by 4 bases and the J gene end by 0 bases; junction bases not matched to a gene: 6. This CDR3 comprises 16 residues. CDR3 DNA: TGTGCCAGCAGCCGAAGGACAGGGAGCTCCTACAATGAGCAGTTCTTC. Protein sequence: CASSRRTGSSYNEQFF.

The chain couples TRBV20-1 to TRBJ1-1, with TRBD1 matching over 7 bases. Germline lookup yields CDR1 DFQATT and CDR2 SNEGSKA (reference sequence). V shed 5 bases and J 7 bases; nucleotides not matched to a gene: 4. The CDR3 totals 11 residues. In DNA, the CDR3 is TGCAGTGCTTACAGGGGAGTTGAAGCTTTCTTT. Translated: CSAYRGVEAFF.

The chain employs TRBV5-1 and TRBJ2-3; 7 nucleotides agree with TRBD2. The V gene end was trimmed by 3 bases and the J gene end by 6 bases; junction bases not matched to a gene: 22. The CDR3 is made up of 19 amino acids. Germline V gene data show CDR1 as SGHRS and CDR2 as YFSETQ. In DNA form, the CDR3 reads TGCGCCAGCAGCTCCGATACCCATCAACTAGCGCGCCCGGGGGATACGCAGTATTTT. Protein: CASSSDTHQLARPGDTQYF.

The rearrangement joins TRBV7-9 to TRBJ1-5, with TRBD1 matching 8 bases. The CDR3 totals 15 residues. V dropped 6 bases and J dropped 2; count of bases not matched to a gene: 6. Germline loops: CDR1 SEHNR, CDR2 FQNEAQ (reference sequence). DNA of the CDR3: TGTGCCAGCAGTGGGTCAGGGGGCGGCAATCAGCCCCAGCATTTT. Translating it yields CASSGSGGGNQPQHF.

The rearrangement joins TRBV5-1 to TRBJ1-3; 9 nucleotides align to TRBD1. The CDR3 consists of 15 residues. CDR1 is SGHRS and CDR2 is YFSETQ in the germline V gene. J was trimmed by 4 bases and V by 2 bases; bases with no gene match: 4. Here the CDR3 reads CASSLEGQGGNTIYF. CDR3 nucleotides: TGCGCCAGCAGCTTAGAGGGACAGGGAGGAAACACCATATATTTT. The whole variable domain, filled in from reference TRBV5-1 and TRBJ1-3, reads KAGVTQTPRYLIKTRGQQVTLSCSPISGHRSVSWYQQTPGQGLQFLFEYFSETQRNKGNFPGRFSGRQFSNSRSEMNVSTLELGDSALYLCASSLEGQGGNTIYFGEGSWLTVV.

The chain is built from TRBV9 and TRBJ2-3; 9 bases match TRBD1. The CDR3 is 16 amino acids. Germline-derived CDR1 and CDR2 are SGDLS and YYNGEE. Trimming removed 3 bases from V and 3 bases from J; junction bases left unmatched: 8. CDR3 in amino acids: CASSAIRDRVTDTQYF. The CDR3 coding sequence is TGTGCCAGCAGCGCCATCCGGGACAGGGTTACAGATACGCAGTATTTT.

This clone appeared a single time. The gene calls are TRBV18 and TRBJ2-1; a possible D gene is TRBD2 (6 bases). This CDR3 has 13 residues. Germline CDR1 and CDR2: KGHSH and LQKENI. V lost 5 bases, J lost 10 bases, and 15 bases lay in between. This CDR3 is CASSDTKRVEQFF. The DNA for the CDR3 is TGTGCCAGCTCAGACACTAAGCGGGTAGAGCAGTTCTTC.

Only one count was recorded for this clone. The chain employs TRBV24-1 and TRBJ2-1, with a weak D call TRBD1 (6 bases). V lost 6 bases and J 9 bases, leaving 11 bases between the germline ends. The germline gives CDR1 KGHDR, CDR2 SFDVKD. CDR3 length: 12 residues. This chain's CDR3 is CATSPRGSEQFF. CDR3 bases: TGTGCCACCAGTCCCAGGGGCAGTGAGCAGTTCTTC.

The rearrangement joins TRBV13 to TRBJ1-4; 7 bases map to TRBD1. The CDR3 runs 14 residues. V shed 5 bases, J shed 8 bases, and the junction held 8 bases outside the gene matches. CDR1 is PRHDT, CDR2 FYEKMQ, per germline (reference sequence). The CDR3 DNA reads TGTGCCAGCAGCCGTTTTCGGGACAGAGAAAAACTGTTTTTT. It encodes CASSRFRDREKLFF.

Turning to this clone: One end of the junction fails to match germline, which may point to a read error. V is TRBV6-1 and J is TRBJ1-4; 10 bases agree with TRBD1. CDR1 is MNHNS, CDR2 SASEGT, per germline. The CDR3 extends over 14 amino acids. The CDR3 region has the DNA TGTGCCAGCAGTGAAAGGGACAGGGGCGCTTTGATGATTTTT. It yields the protein CASSERDRGALMIF.